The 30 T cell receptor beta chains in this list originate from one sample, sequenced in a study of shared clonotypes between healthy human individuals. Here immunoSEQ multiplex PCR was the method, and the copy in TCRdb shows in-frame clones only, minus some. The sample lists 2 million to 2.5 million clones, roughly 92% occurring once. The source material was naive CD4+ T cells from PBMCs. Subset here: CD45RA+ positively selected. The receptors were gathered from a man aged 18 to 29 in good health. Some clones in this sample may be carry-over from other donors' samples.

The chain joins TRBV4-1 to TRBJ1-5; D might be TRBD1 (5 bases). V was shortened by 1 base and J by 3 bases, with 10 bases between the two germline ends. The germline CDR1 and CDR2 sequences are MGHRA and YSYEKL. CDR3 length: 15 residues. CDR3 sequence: CASSQVGAPNQPQHF. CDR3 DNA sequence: TGCGCCAGCAGCCAAGTCGGGGCGCCCAATCAGCCCCAGCATTTT.

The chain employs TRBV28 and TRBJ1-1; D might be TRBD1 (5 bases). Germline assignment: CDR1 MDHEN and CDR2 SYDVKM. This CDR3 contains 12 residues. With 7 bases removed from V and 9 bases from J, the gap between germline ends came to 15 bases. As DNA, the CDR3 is TGTGCCAGCACTCACAGGTCCTATAAAGCTTTCTTT. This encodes CASTHRSYKAFF.

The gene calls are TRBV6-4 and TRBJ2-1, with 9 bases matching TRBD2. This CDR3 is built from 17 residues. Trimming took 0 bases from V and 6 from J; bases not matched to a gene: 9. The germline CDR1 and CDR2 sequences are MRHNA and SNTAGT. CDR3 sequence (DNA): TGTGCCAGCAGTGACTCATTTGCGGGAGGGCCGGGCAATGAGCAGTTCTTC. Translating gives CASSDSFAGGPGNEQFF.

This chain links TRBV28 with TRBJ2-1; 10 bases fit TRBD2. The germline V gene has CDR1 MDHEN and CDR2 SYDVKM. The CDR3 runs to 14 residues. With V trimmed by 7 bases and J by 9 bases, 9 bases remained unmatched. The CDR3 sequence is CASIKPGLASEQFF. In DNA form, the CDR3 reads TGTGCCAGCATTAAACCGGGACTAGCGAGTGAGCAGTTCTTC.

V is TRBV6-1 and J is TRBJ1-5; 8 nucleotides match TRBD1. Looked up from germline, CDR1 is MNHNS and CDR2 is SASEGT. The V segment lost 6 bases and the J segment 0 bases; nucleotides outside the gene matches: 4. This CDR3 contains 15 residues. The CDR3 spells CASRGTGFSNQPQHF. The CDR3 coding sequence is TGTGCCAGCAGGGGGACAGGCTTTAGCAATCAGCCCCAGCATTTT.

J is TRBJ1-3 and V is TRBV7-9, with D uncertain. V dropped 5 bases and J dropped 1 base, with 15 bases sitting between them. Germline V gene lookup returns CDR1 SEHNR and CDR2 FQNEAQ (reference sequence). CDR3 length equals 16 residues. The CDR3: CASSPISGRSGNTIYF. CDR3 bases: TGTGCCAGCAGCCCCATCTCGGGCAGGTCTGGAAACACCATATATTTT.

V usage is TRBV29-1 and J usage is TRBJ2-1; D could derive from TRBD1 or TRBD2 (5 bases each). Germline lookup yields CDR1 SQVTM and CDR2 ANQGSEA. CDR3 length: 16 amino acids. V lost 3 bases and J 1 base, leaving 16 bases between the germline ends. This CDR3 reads CSVEPGTAPSYNEQFF. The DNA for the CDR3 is TGCAGCGTTGAGCCCGGGACCGCGCCTTCCTACAATGAGCAGTTCTTC.

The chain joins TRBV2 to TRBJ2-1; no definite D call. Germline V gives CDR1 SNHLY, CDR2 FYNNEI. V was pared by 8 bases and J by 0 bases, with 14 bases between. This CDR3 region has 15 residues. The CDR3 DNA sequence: TGTGCCAGCGCTTTTCGAGATAGCTCCTACAATGAGCAGTTCTTC. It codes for CASAFRDSSYNEQFF.

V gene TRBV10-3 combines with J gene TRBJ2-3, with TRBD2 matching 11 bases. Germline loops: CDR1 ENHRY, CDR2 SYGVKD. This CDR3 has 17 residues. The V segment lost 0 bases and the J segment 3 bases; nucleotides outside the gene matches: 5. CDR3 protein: CAISESSSGRRTDTQYF. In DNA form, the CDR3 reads TGTGCCATCAGTGAGTCGTCTAGCGGGAGGCGAACAGATACGCAGTATTTT.

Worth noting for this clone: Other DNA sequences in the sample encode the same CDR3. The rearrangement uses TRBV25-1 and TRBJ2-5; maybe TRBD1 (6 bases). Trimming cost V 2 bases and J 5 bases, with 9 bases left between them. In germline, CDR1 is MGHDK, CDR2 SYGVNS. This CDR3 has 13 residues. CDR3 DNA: TGTGCCAGCAGTGAAACAGGGAGCGAGACCCAGTACTTC. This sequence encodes CASSETGSETQYF.

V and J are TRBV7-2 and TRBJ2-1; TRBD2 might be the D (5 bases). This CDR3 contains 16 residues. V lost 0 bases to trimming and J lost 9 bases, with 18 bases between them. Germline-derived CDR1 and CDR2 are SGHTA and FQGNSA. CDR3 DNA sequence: TGTGCCAGCAGCTTAGCGCGCGAGGGCCTAATCGTTGAGCAGTTCTTC. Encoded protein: CASSLAREGLIVEQFF. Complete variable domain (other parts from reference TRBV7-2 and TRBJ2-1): GAGVSQSPSNKVTEKGKDVELRCDPISGHTALYWYRQSLGQGLEFLIYFQGNSAPDKSGLPSDRFSAERTGGSVSTLTIQRTQQEDSAVYLCASSLAREGLIVEQFFGPGTRLTVL.

The CDR3 loop reads CATRPTGRTGELFF. Here the CDR3 DNA reads TGTGCCACCCGACCGACAGGGCGGACCGGGGAGCTGTTTTTT. The chain recombines TRBV28 with TRBJ2-2, with TRBD1 matching 7 bases. Germline CDR1 reads MDHEN; CDR2 reads SYDVKM. The CDR3 runs to 14 residues. The junction had 10 bases not matched to a gene; V was cut back by 10 bases and J by 5 bases.

The CDR3 sequence is CASGRDQSTDTQYF. The CDR3 DNA sequence: TGTGCCAGCGGGCGGGATCAAAGCACAGATACGCAGTATTTT. The rearrangement uses TRBV2 and TRBJ2-3; the D gene is possibly TRBD2 (6 bases). This CDR3 is 14 amino acids long. Per germline, CDR1 SNHLY and CDR2 FYNNEI. Trimming removed 8 bases from V and 0 bases from J, with 12 bases in between.

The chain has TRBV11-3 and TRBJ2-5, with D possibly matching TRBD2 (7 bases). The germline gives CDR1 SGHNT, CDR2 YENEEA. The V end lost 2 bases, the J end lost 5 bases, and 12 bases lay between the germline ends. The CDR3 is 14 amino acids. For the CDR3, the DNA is TGTGCCAGCAGCTTACGCGGGGGCTCGGAGACCCAGTACTTC. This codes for CASSLRGGSETQYF.

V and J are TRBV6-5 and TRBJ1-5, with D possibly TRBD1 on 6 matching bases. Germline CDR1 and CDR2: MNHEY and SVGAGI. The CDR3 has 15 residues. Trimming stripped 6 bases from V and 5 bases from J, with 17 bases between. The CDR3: CASRPSTGWYQPQHF. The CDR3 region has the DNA TGTGCCAGCAGGCCAAGTACAGGGTGGTATCAGCCCCAGCATTTT.

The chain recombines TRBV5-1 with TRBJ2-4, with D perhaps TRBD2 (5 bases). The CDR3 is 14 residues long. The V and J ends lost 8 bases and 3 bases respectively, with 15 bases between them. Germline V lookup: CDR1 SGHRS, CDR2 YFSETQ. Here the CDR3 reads CARPEGEVKNIQYF. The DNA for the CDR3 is TGCGCCAGGCCAGAGGGAGAGGTCAAAAACATTCAGTACTTC.

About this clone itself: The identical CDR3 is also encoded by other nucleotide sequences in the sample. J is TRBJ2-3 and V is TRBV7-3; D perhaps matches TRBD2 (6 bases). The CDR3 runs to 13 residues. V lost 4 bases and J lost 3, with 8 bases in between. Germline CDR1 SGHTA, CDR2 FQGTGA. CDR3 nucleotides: TGTGCCAGCAGCTCCCGGGGGACAGATACGCAGTATTTT. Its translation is CASSSRGTDTQYF. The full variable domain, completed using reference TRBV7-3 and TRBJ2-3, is GAGVSQTPSNKVTEKGKYVELRCDPISGHTALYWYRQSLGQGPEFLIYFQGTGAADDSGLPNDRFFAVRPEGSVSTLKIQRTERGDSAVYLCASSSRGTDTQYFGPGTRLTVL.

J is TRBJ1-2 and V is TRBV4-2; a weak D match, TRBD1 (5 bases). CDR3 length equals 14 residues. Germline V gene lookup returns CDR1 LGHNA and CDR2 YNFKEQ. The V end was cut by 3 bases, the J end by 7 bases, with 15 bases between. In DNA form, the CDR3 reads TGTGCCAGCAGCCAGGACGTGACAGATGGTGGCTACACCTTC. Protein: CASSQDVTDGGYTF.

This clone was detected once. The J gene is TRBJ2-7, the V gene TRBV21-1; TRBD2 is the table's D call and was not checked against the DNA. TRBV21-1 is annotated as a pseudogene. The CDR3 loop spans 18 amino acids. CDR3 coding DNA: TGTGCCAGCAGCAAACTAAGTCATTTGGCGGATTCCGCCTACGAGCAGTACTTC. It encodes CASSKLSHLADSAYEQYF.

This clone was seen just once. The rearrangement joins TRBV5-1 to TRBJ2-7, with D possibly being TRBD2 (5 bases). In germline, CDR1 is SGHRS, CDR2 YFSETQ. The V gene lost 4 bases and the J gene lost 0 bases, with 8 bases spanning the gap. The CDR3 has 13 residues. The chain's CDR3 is CASSPAGSYEQYF. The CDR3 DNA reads TGCGCCAGCAGCCCCGCGGGCTCCTACGAGCAGTACTTC.

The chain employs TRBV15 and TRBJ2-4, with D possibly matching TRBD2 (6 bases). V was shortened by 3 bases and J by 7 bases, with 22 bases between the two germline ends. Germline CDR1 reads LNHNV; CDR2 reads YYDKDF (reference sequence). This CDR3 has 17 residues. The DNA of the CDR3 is TGTGCCACCAGCAGTCGGGGGAGGACGGGTGAGGATAACATTCAGTACTTC. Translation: CATSSRGRTGEDNIQYF.

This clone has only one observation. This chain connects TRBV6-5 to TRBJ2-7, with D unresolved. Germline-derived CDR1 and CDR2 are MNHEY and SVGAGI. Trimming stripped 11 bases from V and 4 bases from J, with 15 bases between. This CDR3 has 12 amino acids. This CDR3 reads CAAAYSQYEQYF. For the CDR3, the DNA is TGTGCCGCTGCTTACAGCCAGTACGAGCAGTACTTC.

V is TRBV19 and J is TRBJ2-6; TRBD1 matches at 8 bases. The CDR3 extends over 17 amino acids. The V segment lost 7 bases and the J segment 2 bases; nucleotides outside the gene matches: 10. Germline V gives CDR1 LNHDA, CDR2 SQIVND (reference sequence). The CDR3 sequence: CASTIGTGGTGANVLTF. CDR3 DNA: TGTGCCAGTACCATAGGGACAGGAGGCACTGGGGCCAACGTCCTGACTTTC.

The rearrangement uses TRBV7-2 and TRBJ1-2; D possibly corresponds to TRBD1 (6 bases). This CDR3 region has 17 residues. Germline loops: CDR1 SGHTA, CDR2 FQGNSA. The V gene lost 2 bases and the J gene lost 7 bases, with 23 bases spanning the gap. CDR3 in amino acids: CASSLKGGPGSFSGYTF. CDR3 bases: TGTGCCAGCAGCTTAAAAGGGGGGCCGGGTTCTTTCTCTGGCTACACCTTC.

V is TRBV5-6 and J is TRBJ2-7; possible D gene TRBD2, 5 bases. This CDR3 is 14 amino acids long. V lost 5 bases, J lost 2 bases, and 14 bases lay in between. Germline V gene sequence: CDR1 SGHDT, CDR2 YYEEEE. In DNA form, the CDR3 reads TGTGCCAGCAGTCGGGCTAGCAGGACCTACGAGCAGTACTTC. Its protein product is CASSRASRTYEQYF.

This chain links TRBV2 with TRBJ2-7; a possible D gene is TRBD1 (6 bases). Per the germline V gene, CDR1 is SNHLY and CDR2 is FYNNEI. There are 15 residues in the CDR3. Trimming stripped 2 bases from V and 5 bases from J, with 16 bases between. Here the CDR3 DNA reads TGTGCCAGCAGTGAAATGACAGGTGCAGGGAACGAGCAGTACTTC. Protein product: CASSEMTGAGNEQYF.

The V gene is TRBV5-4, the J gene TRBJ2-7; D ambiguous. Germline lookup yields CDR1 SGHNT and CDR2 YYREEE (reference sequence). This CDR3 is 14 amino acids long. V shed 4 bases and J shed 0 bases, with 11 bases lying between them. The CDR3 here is CASSLPQSSYEQYF. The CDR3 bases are TGTGCCAGCAGCCTCCCACAGAGCTCCTACGAGCAGTACTTC.

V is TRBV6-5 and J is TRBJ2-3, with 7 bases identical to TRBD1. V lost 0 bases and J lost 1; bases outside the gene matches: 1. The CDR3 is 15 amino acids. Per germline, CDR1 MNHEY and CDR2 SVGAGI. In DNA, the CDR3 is TGTGCCAGCAGTTACTCGGGACAGCGCACAGATACGCAGTATTTT. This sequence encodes CASSYSGQRTDTQYF.

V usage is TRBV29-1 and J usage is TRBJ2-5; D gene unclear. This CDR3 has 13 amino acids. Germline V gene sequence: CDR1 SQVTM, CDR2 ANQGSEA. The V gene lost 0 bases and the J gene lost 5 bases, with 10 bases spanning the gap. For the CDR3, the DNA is TGCAGCGTTGAAGACGCCGGGCTCGAGACCCAGTACTTC. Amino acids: CSVEDAGLETQYF. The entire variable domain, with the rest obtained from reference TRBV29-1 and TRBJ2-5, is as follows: SAVISQKPSRDICQRGTSLTIQCQVDSQVTMMFWYRQQPGQSLTLIATANQGSEATYESGFVIDKFPISRPNLTFSTLTVSNMSPEDSSIYLCSVEDAGLETQYFGPGTRLLVL.

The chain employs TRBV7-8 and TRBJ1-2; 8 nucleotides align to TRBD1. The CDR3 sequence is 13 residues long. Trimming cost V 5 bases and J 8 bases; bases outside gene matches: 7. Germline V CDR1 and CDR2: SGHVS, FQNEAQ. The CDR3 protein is CASSPGQGGGYTF. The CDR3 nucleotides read TGTGCCAGCAGCCCAGGACAGGGAGGCGGCTACACCTTC.